These 19 T cell receptor beta chains were all obtained from the same sample, sequenced in a study of T cells in Graves' hyperthyroidism and ophthalmopathy. Template material for amplifying TCR beta CDR3 regions consisted of RNA transcripts. HTBI primers were employed in a first-round RT-PCR of the TCR CDR3. TCRdb re-called the multiplex PCR reads with MiXCR, one entry per CDR3 protein. The sample holds approximately 380,000 distinct CDR3 sequences; about a fifth are singletons and the top ten take around 3.6%. Sequenced input: blood. Receptors originate from a woman between 18 and 29 years old with Graves' hyperthyroidism.

This clonotype was observed a handful of times. The chain couples TRBV4-1 to TRBJ2-7; D may match TRBD1 or TRBD2 (5 bases each). This CDR3 is 14 amino acids long. CDR1 MGHRA and CDR2 YSYEKL come from the germline V gene. V was clipped by 1 base and J by 4 bases, with 11 bases between them. In DNA form, the CDR3 reads TGCGCCAGCAGCCAAGTTTCCAGGGAGTACGAGCAGTACTTC. Its translation is CASSQVSREYEQYF.

This clonotype has a count of ten or more. The rearrangement uses TRBV9 and TRBJ1-1; 7 bases line up with TRBD1. The ends lost 2 bases at V and 7 bases at J; junction bases unmatched: 5. The CDR3 extends over 13 amino acids. Germline CDR1 reads SGDLS; CDR2 reads YYNGEE. The DNA of the CDR3 is TGTGCCAGCAGCGTGGAACAGGGGAGTGAAGCTTTCTTT. Translated: CASSVEQGSEAFF.

Ten or more counts support this clonotype. The J gene is TRBJ2-7, the V gene TRBV9; a possible D gene is TRBD1 (6 bases). The CDR3 contains 11 residues. The germline V gene has CDR1 SGDLS and CDR2 YYNGEE. The V end lost 0 bases, the J end lost 12 bases, and 10 bases lay between the germline ends. CDR3 sequence: CASSVVTGPYF. CDR3 nucleotides: TGTGCCAGCAGCGTAGTAACAGGGCCGTACTTC.

This clonotype was observed many times. The gene calls are TRBV4-1 and TRBJ1-2; D might be TRBD1 (6 bases). Trimming left V 2 bases short and J 7 bases short, with 20 bases between. CDR1 is MGHRA, CDR2 YSYEKL, per germline. This CDR3 spans 16 amino acids. This CDR3 is CASSQPTTGSGSGYTF. The CDR3 coding sequence is TGCGCCAGCAGCCAACCTACCACAGGGTCGGGTAGTGGCTACACCTTC.

This clonotype showed up many times. The chain employs TRBV20-1 and TRBJ1-1; no clear D. V was pared by 1 base and J by 8 bases, with 8 bases between. CDR1 DFQATT and CDR2 SNEGSKA come from the germline V gene (reference sequence). This CDR3 has 11 amino acids. The CDR3, as DNA: TGCAGTGCTAGAGCCCTCAGGGAAGCTTTCTTT. It encodes CSARALREAFF.

This clonotype came up a few times. The chain carries TRBV4-1 and TRBJ1-5, with 9 positions matching TRBD1. Germline lookup yields CDR1 MGHRA and CDR2 YSYEKL. The CDR3 has 16 amino acids. The J segment lost 1 base and the V segment lost 4 bases, leaving 5 bases of the junction unmatched. This CDR3 is CASSPRTGVSNQPQHF. CDR3 nucleotide sequence: TGCGCCAGCAGCCCGCGGACAGGGGTAAGCAATCAGCCCCAGCATTTT.

This clonotype was recorded many times. This chain uses TRBV30 with TRBJ1-1, with TRBD1 as a possible D gene (5 bases). The CDR3 runs to 14 residues. The ends were cut back, 4 bases at V and 5 bases at J, with 17 bases in the middle. Germline V gene data show CDR1 as GTSNPN and CDR2 as SVGIG (reference sequence). CDR3: CAWNTGLGRTEAFF. The CDR3 nucleotides read TGTGCCTGGAACACGGGGCTGGGGAGAACTGAAGCTTTCTTT.

This clonotype was counted at least ten times. The CDR3 bases are TGTGCCATCAGTGACGAATTTTTGGGACAGACAAACTCACCGAACACTGAAGCTTTCTTT. It encodes CAISDEFLGQTNSPNTEAFF. The rearrangement links TRBV10-3 to TRBJ1-1; 7 bases fit TRBD1. CDR1 is ENHRY and CDR2 is SYGVKD in the germline V gene. The CDR3 sequence is 20 residues long. The ends lost 3 bases at V and 1 base at J; junction bases unmatched: 20.

This clonotype was recorded many times. The chain joins TRBV6-5 to TRBJ1-2; 9 bases fit TRBD1. J was trimmed by 3 bases and V by 1 base; bases with no gene match: 9. The CDR3 has 17 residues. CDR1 and CDR2 from the germline V gene are MNHEY and SVGAGI. The CDR3 here is CASSYFTGGDMDYGYTF. The CDR3 DNA is TGTGCCAGCAGTTACTTTACAGGGGGCGATATGGACTATGGCTACACCTTC.

J is TRBJ1-5 and V is TRBV19, with 7 bases lining up with TRBD1. V trimming: 4 bases; J trimming: 5 bases; junction bases outside the gene matches: 14. This CDR3 has 17 residues. CDR1 is LNHDA and CDR2 is SQIVND in the germline V gene (reference sequence). In DNA, the CDR3 is TGTGCCAGTAGTAAGGTCCGGGACAGTAGAGGGGATCAGCCCCAGCATTTT. Protein sequence: CASSKVRDSRGDQPQHF.

This clonotype was picked up many times. This chain uses TRBV12-3 or TRBV12-4 with TRBJ1-1, with 7 nucleotides matching TRBD1. V lost 8 bases and J lost 1; bases outside the gene matches: 7. The CDR3 consists of 14 residues. The CDR3 nucleotides read TGTGCCAGCTCGCCGACAGGGCCGAACACTGAAGCTTTCTTT. As protein: CASSPTGPNTEAFF.

This clonotype was seen many times. The V gene is TRBV15, the J gene TRBJ1-1, with 7 bases identical to TRBD1. Germline assignment: CDR1 LNHNV and CDR2 YYDKDF (reference sequence). This CDR3 contains 14 residues. With V trimmed by 3 bases and J by 4 bases, 5 bases remained unmatched. CDR3 sequence reads: CATSRLTGRTEAFF. The CDR3 DNA reads as TGTGCCACCAGCAGGTTGACAGGGCGCACTGAAGCTTTCTTT.

This clonotype has at least ten counts. This chain connects TRBV20-1 to TRBJ1-2; 12 bases fit TRBD1. V shed 7 bases and J 5 bases; nucleotides not matched to a gene: 14. The CDR3 contains 16 residues. CDR1 DFQATT and CDR2 SNEGSKA come from the germline V gene (reference sequence). DNA for the CDR3: TGCAGTGTCCCGACGGGACAGGGGGCCGTTGGGTATGGCTACACCTTC. Translation: CSVPTGQGAVGYGYTF.

Points on this clonotype: It may be a read error: a sequence one base away is much more abundant. This chain connects TRBV20-1 to TRBJ2-5; D is perhaps TRBD1 or TRBD2 (5 bases each). Germline V gives CDR1 DFQATT, CDR2 SNEGSKA (reference sequence). This CDR3 spans 13 amino acids. The CDR3 DNA reads as TGCAGTGCTTCCCGGGACCCCCAGGTGACCAAGTACTTC. Translated, it gives CSASRDPQVTKYF.

This clonotype was counted at least ten times. The chain uses TRBV29-1 and TRBJ1-1; possible D gene TRBD1, 6 bases. The CDR3 runs to 12 residues. Trimming took off 6 bases at V and 8 bases at J, with 16 bases between the two ends. Per germline, CDR1 SQVTM and CDR2 ANQGSEA. In nucleotides, the CDR3 is TGCAGCGTCAACAACGGGGGGCGGGAAGCTTTCTTT. Its protein product is CSVNNGGREAFF.

This clonotype came up many times. This chain uses TRBV11-1 with TRBJ2-5, with no clear D. V lost 6 bases to trimming and J lost 5 bases, with 7 bases between them. Germline CDR1 reads SGHAT; CDR2 reads FQDESV (reference sequence). The CDR3 totals 11 residues. The chain's CDR3 is CASSYTETQYF. The CDR3, as DNA: TGTGCCAGCAGTTACACGGAGACCCAGTACTTC.

The sample holds many counts of this clonotype. The rearrangement links TRBV11-2 to TRBJ1-2, with D possibly being TRBD1 (6 bases). V was trimmed by 0 bases and J by 4 bases, leaving 9 bases between them. The CDR3 is made up of 14 amino acids. Per the germline V gene, CDR1 is SGHAT and CDR2 is FQNNGV. CDR3 coding DNA: TGTGCCAGCAGCTTAGACACAGGGTTCTATGGCTACACCTTC. Translated, it gives CASSLDTGFYGYTF.

The table lists this clonotype with many counts. V and J are TRBV10-3 and TRBJ1-1; D may be TRBD1 (5 bases). The CDR3 consists of 14 residues. V was clipped by 6 bases and J by 0 bases, with 11 bases between them. Germline CDR1 reads ENHRY; CDR2 reads SYGVKD. CDR3 loop: CAIRAGLMNTEAFF. The CDR3 coding sequence is TGTGCCATCAGGGCGGGACTGATGAACACTGAAGCTTTCTTT.

This clonotype came up many times. The gene calls are TRBV30 and TRBJ2-2, with unresolved D. The germline V and J ends were trimmed by 1 base and 3 bases, with 12 bases remaining between them. The CDR3 has 15 amino acids. The germline gives CDR1 GTSNPN, CDR2 SVGIG (reference sequence). The DNA of the CDR3 is TGTGCCTGGAGTGCCGAAGGCATGGACACCGGGGAGCTGTTTTTT. It is translated as CAWSAEGMDTGELFF.